This T cell receptor (beta chain) was sequenced during a study of blood T cell repertoires in COVID-19. Study-wide context: Samples of COVID-19 (acute and convalescent) were obtained from the United States, Italy and Spain. PBMCs, B-cell-depleted T cells, or T cells provided the cDNA or gDNA that made up the material.

Some clones are missing from TCRdb's copy, which holds only in-frame ones; the method was immunoSEQ multiplex PCR. The repertoire holds about 63,000 clones, with about three quarters as singletons. Material for sequencing was peripheral blood. This TCR was recovered from a woman aged 80 or over with acute or convalescent COVID-19.

The CDR3 reads CASSPLSDSLNTEAFF. CDR3 bases: TGTGCCAGCTCACCACTTTCGGACAGCTTGAACACTGAAGCTTTCTTT. The genes are TRBV18 and TRBJ1-1, with D perhaps matching TRBD1 (6 bases). The CDR3 has 16 residues. Germline loops: CDR1 KGHSH, CDR2 LQKENI. Trimming left V 1 base short and J 0 bases short, with 12 bases between. The whole variable domain, filled in from reference TRBV18 and TRBJ1-1, reads NAGVMQNPRHLVRRRGQEARLRCSPMKGHSHVYWYRQLPEEGLKFMVYLQKENIIDESGMPKERFSAEFPKEGPSILRIQQVVRGDSAAYFCASSPLSDSLNTEAFFGQGTRLTVV.